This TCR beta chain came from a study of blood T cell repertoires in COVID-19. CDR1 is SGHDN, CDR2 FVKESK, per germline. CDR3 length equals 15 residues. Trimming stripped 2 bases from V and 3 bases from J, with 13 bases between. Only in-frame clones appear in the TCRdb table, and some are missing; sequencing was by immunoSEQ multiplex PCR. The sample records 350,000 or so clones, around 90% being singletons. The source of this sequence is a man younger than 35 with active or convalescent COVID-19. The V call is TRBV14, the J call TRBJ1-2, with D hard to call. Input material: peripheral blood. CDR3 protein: CASSQPGVGHYGYTF. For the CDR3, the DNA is TGTGCCAGCAGCCAACCCGGGGTCGGGCACTATGGCTACACCTTC.